The clone carrying this T cell receptor (beta chain) was seen a handful of times. The data derive from a study of response to subunit inactivated influenza vaccine. MiXCR, applied by TCRdb to the RT-PCR reads, yields one record per CDR3 protein. The repertoire holds around 760,000 distinct CDR3 sequences, with 11% to 15% as singletons. This CDR3 comprises 14 residues. V was cut by 6 bases and J by 2 bases, with 12 bases left in between. CDR1 LNHNV and CDR2 YYDKDF come from the germline V gene (reference sequence). The sequencing here drew on PBMCs from blood, taken 14 days before vaccination. The receptor was derived from a man aged 45-65 years who received an inactivated influenza vaccine. The J gene is TRBJ2-3, the V gene TRBV15; tentative D call: TRBD1 (6 bases). The CDR3 DNA follows: TGTGCCACCAGTATGGGGGCCGCCACAGATACGCAGTATTTT. Its translation: CATSMGAATDTQYF.